This TCR beta chain is from a study of T cell repertoires in cytomegalovirus infection. This CDR3 is 14 amino acids long. Trimming took 6 bases from V and 3 from J, leaving 14 bases between them. CDR1 and CDR2 from the germline V gene are LGHDT and YNNKEL (reference sequence). This clonotype is a singleton in its sample. TCRdb reprocessed the reads with MiXCR, giving one entry per CDR3 protein. The table lists about 530,000 distinct CDR3 sequences, about a quarter of them singletons. This TCR came from a human donor in good health (CMV status not recorded). Some clones in this sample may be carry-over from other donors' samples. Sequences were obtained from PBMCs. V is TRBV3-1 and J is TRBJ1-1; tentative D call: TRBD1 (5 bases). The CDR3 spells CASRGGNGHTEAFF. Written as DNA, the CDR3 is TGTGCCAGCAGGGGGGGGAACGGACACACTGAAGCTTTCTTT.